This T cell receptor (beta chain) was documented in a study of OX40 agonist ivuxolimab in advanced cancers. CDR1 SGHRS and CDR2 YFSETQ come from the germline V gene. The CDR3 runs 15 residues. Deletions cut 1 base from V and 0 bases from J, with 10 bases between. The data were produced by immunoSEQ multiplex PCR, yet TCRdb's version contains in-frame clones alone and is incomplete. The table records around 56,000 clones, about 79% of them present only once. The gene calls are TRBV5-1 and TRBJ1-1; D not resolved. This sample comprised CD4+ or CD8+ T cells sorted from blood, obtained in a trial of the OX40 agonist ivuxolimab. The source of this sequence is an adult with an advanced solid tumor such as melanoma, head and neck, liver or kidney cancer. CDR3 bases: TGCGCCAGCAGCTTGTGGGCGGCGATGAACACTGAAGCTTTCTTT. It is translated as CASSLWAAMNTEAFF.